This TCR beta chain is from a study of T cells in Graves' hyperthyroidism and ophthalmopathy. Study results and limitations: Ophthalmopathy could be told apart from stable hyperthyroidism with a 13 V-J model.

Amplification yielded TCR beta CDR3 regions, with RNA transcripts as the source. When the TCR CDR3 underwent first-round RT-PCR, the HTBI primer set was used. TCRdb independently ran MiXCR on the multiplex PCR reads; one entry per CDR3 protein. The data contain more than 95,000 distinct CDR3 sequences, less than 55% of them singletons. This clonotype was recorded many times. Its antigen is as yet unknown. The germline gives CDR1 SNHLY, CDR2 FYNNEI. This CDR3 spans 14 amino acids. Between the trimmed V and J ends, which lost 4 bases and 5 bases, there was a span of 14 bases. This sequence joins TRBV2 and TRBJ2-5; D is undetermined. This receptor was taken from a man in his forties or fifties with Graves' hyperthyroidism. Sequenced sample: blood. CDR3 region: CASSASTVRETQYF. The CDR3 region has the DNA TGTGCCAGCAGTGCCTCGACCGTCCGCGAGACCCAGTACTTC.